This TCR beta chain was recovered during a study of T cells after posttransplantation cyclophosphamide. Assay used: immunoSEQ multiplex PCR; TCRdb lists only in-frame clones, some missing. The sample shows under 7,000 clones, about three quarters of them seen only once. With regard to this clone: Its antigen is unidentified.

Study outcomes and limitations: Later post-transplant blood repertoires were often dominated by donor CD8+ memory clones. Recipient CMV seropositivity and CMV reactivation strongly tracked TRB clonality.

Peripheral blood was collected from the related graft donor on the marrow donation day. The TCR sequence derives from a woman aged 50 to 60 in good health and a related stem cell transplant donor. The sequencing sample was made of memory CD4+ T cells sorted from blood.

CDR3 sequence (DNA): TGTGCCACCAGGGTGACACTTACTTTGAGCACAGATACGCAGTATTTT. Amino acids: CATRVTLTLSTDTQYF. This rearrangement joins TRBV15 to TRBJ2-3; D is unresolved. Between the trimmed V and J ends, which lost 6 bases and 0 bases, there was a span of 16 bases. The CDR3 consists of 16 residues. The germline V gene encodes CDR1 LNHNV and CDR2 YYDKDF (reference sequence).